This T cell receptor (beta chain) was recovered during a study of cytomegalovirus exposure and HLA in healthy donors. About the study: As released early, the data held 85 million to 95 million unique TCRs from HLA-typed donors. Study-wide results and limits: The authors later found most CMV-associated TCR beta chains appeared HLA-restricted.

PCR was performed using 60 Vbeta and 13 Jbeta primers. The repertoire was sequenced with immunoSEQ multiplex PCR; TCRdb's copy has only in-frame clones and lacks some. The sample yields some 150,000 clones, about 80% seen once. Each of the donors was a healthy bone marrow donor. About this clone itself: Its antigen is not identified.

The CDR3 is 15 amino acids. Germline V gene sequence: CDR1 SNHLY, CDR2 FYNNEI. V shed 7 bases, J shed 12 bases, and the junction held 18 bases outside the gene matches. The rearrangement links TRBV2 to TRBJ2-7, with 10 bases that match TRBD1. This receptor was taken from a woman aged 45-60 years in good health and CMV-seronegative. What was sequenced was PBMCs. CDR3 amino acids: CASTPRTGGYYSGYF. The CDR3 region has the DNA TGTGCCAGCACTCCACGGACAGGGGGTTACTACAGTGGGTACTTC.